This T cell receptor (beta chain) was sequenced in a study of blood T cell repertoires in COVID-19. Trimming removed 1 base at V and 5 bases at J, with 7 bases between. CDR3 length: 13 amino acids. From germline, CDR1 is KGHSH and CDR2 LQKENI. This clone occurred a few times. Clones were read by immunoSEQ multiplex PCR, and TCRdb kept only the in-frame ones, dropping some. Of 220,000 or so clones in the sample, approximately 81% were seen once. The material sequenced was peripheral blood. This rearrangement joins TRBV18 to TRBJ2-3; no clear D gene. The origin of this receptor is a man aged 25-40 years with active or convalescent COVID-19. The CDR3 nucleotides read TGTGCCAGCTCACCACAAGTCGGAGATACGCAGTATTTT. Its protein is CASSPQVGDTQYF.